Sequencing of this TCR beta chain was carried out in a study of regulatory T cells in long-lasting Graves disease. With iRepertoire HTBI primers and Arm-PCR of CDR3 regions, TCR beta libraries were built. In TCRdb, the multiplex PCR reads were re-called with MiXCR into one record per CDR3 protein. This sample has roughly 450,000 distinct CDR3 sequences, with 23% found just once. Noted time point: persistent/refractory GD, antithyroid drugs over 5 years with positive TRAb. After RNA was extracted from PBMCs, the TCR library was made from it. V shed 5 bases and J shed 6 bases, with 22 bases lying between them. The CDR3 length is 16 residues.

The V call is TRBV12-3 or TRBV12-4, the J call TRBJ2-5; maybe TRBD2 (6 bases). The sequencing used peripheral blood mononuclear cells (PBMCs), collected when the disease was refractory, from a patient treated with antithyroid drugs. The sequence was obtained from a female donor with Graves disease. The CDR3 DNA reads TGTGCCAGCAGTCAGAACCCGGGCGGAGGGAGACAGACCCAGTACTTC. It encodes CASSQNPGGGRQTQYF.